Reported below is one TCR beta chain. Its cognate antigen is unknown. One end of the junction varies from germline; a read error may be responsible. Healthy Caucasian individuals from Russia aged about 6 to 90 served as donors. A sample-barcoded 5' primer and a J-beta primer mix were used in a second PCR of roughly 7 to 11 cycles. The template-switch adaptor, which had 12 random nucleotides, put a tag on each cDNA molecule. TCRdb reprocessed the 5' RACE reads with MiXCR, giving one entry per CDR3 protein. The sample has over 1,500,000 distinct CDR3 sequences; 40% to 55% are singletons. The sample comes from a study of blood T cells in healthy people across ages. Broader study findings: The lack of PBMC sorting stopped any conclusive naive versus antigen-experienced comparison. Diversity was higher, and naive CD4+ cells more numerous, in long-lived donors than in aged donors.

Looked up from germline, CDR1 is MNHEY and CDR2 is SMNVEV (reference sequence). The CDR3 spans 14 residues. The V gene is TRBV27, the J gene TRBJ2-5, with D perhaps being TRBD1 or TRBD2 (5 bases each). The J call is in doubt because the DNA end fits TRBJ2-7 better. The receptor's source is a woman in her forties in good health. Sequencing used blood. In DNA, the CDR3 is TGTGCCAGCGGTGGGACGCAGGACTCCTGCGAGCAGTACTTC. This translates into CASGGTQDSCEQYF.